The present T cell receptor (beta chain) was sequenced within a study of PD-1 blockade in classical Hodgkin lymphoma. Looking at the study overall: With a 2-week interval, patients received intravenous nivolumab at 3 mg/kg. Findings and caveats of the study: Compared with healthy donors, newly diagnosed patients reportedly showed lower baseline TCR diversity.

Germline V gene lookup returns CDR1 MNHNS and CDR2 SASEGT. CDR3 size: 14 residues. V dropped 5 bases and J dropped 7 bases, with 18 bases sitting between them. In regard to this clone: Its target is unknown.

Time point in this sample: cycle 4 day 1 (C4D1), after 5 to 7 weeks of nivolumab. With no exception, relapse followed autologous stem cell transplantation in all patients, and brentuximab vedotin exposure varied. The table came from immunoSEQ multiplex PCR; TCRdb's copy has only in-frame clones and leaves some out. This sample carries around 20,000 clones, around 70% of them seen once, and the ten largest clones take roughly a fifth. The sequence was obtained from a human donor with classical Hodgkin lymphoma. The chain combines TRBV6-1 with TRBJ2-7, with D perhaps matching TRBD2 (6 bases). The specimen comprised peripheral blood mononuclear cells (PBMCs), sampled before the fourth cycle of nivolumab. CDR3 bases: TGTGCCAGCAGTTCTGAGACGGGGGTTGGGGAGCAGTACTTC. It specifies CASSSETGVGEQYF.